These 20 T cell receptor beta chains were all obtained from the same sample, sequenced in a study of blood T cell repertoires in COVID-19 (TCRdb year 2020). Library generation was performed with the immunoSEQ multiplex PCR assay. TCRdb took this table from immuneACCESS and kept in-frame rearrangements with V and J called. Such tables lack part of the clones; where checked against another copy, unresolved V genes explain under half of the gap, and the rest is unexplained. The sample data list about 65,000 clones, and around 93% of these were observed just once. The ten largest clones add up to 2.9% of the sample. Sequencing was done on a sample of peripheral blood. Receptors were obtained from a man between 70 and 80 years old with active COVID-19.

V is TRBV2 and J is TRBJ2-2, with 10 nucleotides matching TRBD1. Germline trimming cut 3 bases from V and 4 bases from J; bases unmatched to any gene: 2. Germline V gives CDR1 SNHLY, CDR2 FYNNEI. The CDR3 runs 15 residues. CDR3 amino acids: CASSDGTGVTGELFF. The DNA of the CDR3 is TGTGCCAGCAGTGACGGGACAGGGGTCACCGGGGAGCTGTTTTTT.

The rearrangement joins TRBV7-2 to TRBJ1-5; D gene uncertain. V lost 1 base to trimming and J lost 1 base, with 8 bases between them. CDR3 length: 15 residues. Germline V gene sequence: CDR1 SGHTA, CDR2 FQGNSA. The CDR3 spells CASSLGGGSNQPQHF. The CDR3 DNA follows: TGTGCCAGCAGCTTAGGGGGAGGAAGCAATCAGCCCCAGCATTTT.

The J gene is TRBJ2-1, the V gene TRBV7-3; 7 positions match TRBD1. Looked up from germline, CDR1 is SGHTA and CDR2 is FQGTGA. After removal of 4 bases from V and 5 bases from J, the junction contained 11 bases not matched to a gene. The CDR3 loop spans 16 amino acids. CDR3 bases: TGTGCCAGCAGCTCTAAAACAGGGGCGGTGGACAATGAGCAGTTCTTC. This encodes CASSSKTGAVDNEQFF.

The chain links TRBV5-1 to TRBJ1-5; possible D gene TRBD1, 5 bases. Germline V lookup: CDR1 SGHRS, CDR2 YFSETQ. With 4 bases removed from V and 4 bases from J, the gap between germline ends came to 9 bases. This CDR3 comprises 13 residues. The CDR3 protein is CASSETANQPQHF. CDR3 nucleotide sequence: TGCGCCAGCAGCGAGACAGCTAATCAGCCCCAGCATTTT. Combining the CDR3 with reference TRBV5-1 and TRBJ1-5 gives the whole variable domain KAGVTQTPRYLIKTRGQQVTLSCSPISGHRSVSWYQQTPGQGLQFLFEYFSETQRNKGNFPGRFSGRQFSNSRSEMNVSTLELGDSALYLCASSETANQPQHFGDGTRLSIL.

The chain recombines TRBV20-1 with TRBJ1-5; D may be TRBD1 (5 bases). Between the trimmed V and J ends, which lost 3 bases and 4 bases, there was a span of 10 bases. The germline V gene has CDR1 DFQATT and CDR2 SNEGSKA (reference sequence). The CDR3 covers 13 residues. CDR3 loop: CSASLEGNQPQHF. The CDR3 DNA follows: TGCAGTGCTAGTCTGGAGGGGAATCAGCCCCAGCATTTT.

V gene TRBV7-9 combines with J gene TRBJ2-2, with TRBD2 as a possible D gene (5 bases). Germline assignment: CDR1 SEHNR and CDR2 FQNEAQ (reference sequence). The CDR3 is 15 residues long. Trimming removed 5 bases at V and 6 bases at J, with 16 bases between. The CDR3 coding sequence is TGTGCCAGCAGCCCGCCGGGGTTTAGGGCCGGGGAGCTGTTTTTT. Protein: CASSPPGFRAGELFF.

The J gene is TRBJ2-7, the V gene TRBV5-6; 7 positions agree with TRBD1. Trimming cost V 2 bases and J 3 bases; bases outside gene matches: 2. This CDR3 comprises 13 residues. CDR1 SGHDT and CDR2 YYEEEE come from the germline V gene. CDR3 region: CASSFNRGYEQYF. DNA for the CDR3: TGTGCCAGCAGCTTTAACAGGGGCTACGAGCAGTACTTC.

This clone was detected only once. The chain carries TRBV6-5 and TRBJ2-7; D ambiguous. Trimming took off 5 bases at V and 3 bases at J, with 17 bases between the two ends. The V gene's germline CDR1 is MNHEY and CDR2 SVGAGI. The CDR3 totals 15 residues. The DNA for the CDR3 is TGTGCCAGCAGTCCCCAGTTCGGGTCGAGCTACGAGCAGTACTTC. Translating it yields CASSPQFGSSYEQYF.

V and J are TRBV19 and TRBJ2-7; D possibly corresponds to TRBD1 (6 bases). Germline lookup yields CDR1 LNHDA and CDR2 SQIVND (reference sequence). The CDR3 extends over 15 amino acids. Trimming removed 5 bases at V and 3 bases at J, with 17 bases between. The CDR3 DNA reads TGTGCCAGTAGTCCAGCCGGGACAAATCACTACGAGCAGTACTTC. Encoded protein: CASSPAGTNHYEQYF.

This chain links TRBV6-1 with TRBJ2-5, with 7 bases that match TRBD2. The trim removed 3 bases at V and 5 bases at J, leaving 6 bases unmatched. CDR1 and CDR2 from the germline V gene are MNHNS and SASEGT. The CDR3 loop spans 14 amino acids. CDR3 nucleotide sequence: TGTGCCAGCAGTGACCTGACTAGCCTTGAGACCCAGTACTTC. Translating gives CASSDLTSLETQYF.

The chain employs TRBV27 and TRBJ2-4, with 7 bases that match TRBD2. CDR1 MNHEY and CDR2 SMNVEV come from the germline V gene (reference sequence). V shed 5 bases, J shed 3 bases, and the junction held 7 bases outside the gene matches. The CDR3 consists of 15 residues. This CDR3 reads CASSPGRGDKNIQYF. Written as DNA, the CDR3 is TGTGCCAGCAGTCCAGGGAGGGGTGACAAAAACATTCAGTACTTC.

The rearrangement uses TRBV15 and TRBJ1-3; D is ambiguous. The CDR3 consists of 15 residues. V gave up 4 bases and J gave up 0 bases, with 10 bases separating them. The germline CDR1 and CDR2 sequences are LNHNV and YYDKDF (reference sequence). Here the CDR3 reads CATSMDSLSGNTIYF. CDR3 coding DNA: TGTGCCACCAGCATGGACTCCCTCTCTGGAAACACCATATATTTT.

The chain links TRBV3-1 (or the pseudogene TRBV3-2) to TRBJ2-1; D uncertain. This CDR3 spans 15 amino acids. Germline loops: CDR1 LGHDT, CDR2 YNNKEL (reference sequence). Trimming left V 0 bases short and J 0 bases short, with 6 bases between. CDR3 region: CASSQDPGSYNEQFF. The CDR3 nucleotides read TGTGCCAGCAGCCAAGACCCCGGCTCCTACAATGAGCAGTTCTTC.

The J gene is TRBJ1-1, the V gene TRBV18; D unclear. Looked up from germline, CDR1 is KGHSH and CDR2 is LQKENI. This CDR3 region has 16 residues. Trimming removed 3 bases at V and 0 bases at J, with 14 bases between. DNA of the CDR3: TGTGCCAGCTCACCGACGGGAAAAAGGATGAACACTGAAGCTTTCTTT. This sequence encodes CASSPTGKRMNTEAFF.

This clone was observed a handful of times. The chain carries TRBV7-2 and TRBJ1-6; maybe TRBD1 (6 bases). CDR1 and CDR2 from the germline V gene are SGHTA and FQGNSA. The CDR3 length is 15 residues. V shed 0 bases and J shed 4 bases, with 7 bases lying between them. The CDR3 here is CASSLAGGYNSPLHF. CDR3 DNA: TGTGCCAGCAGCTTAGCAGGGGGATATAATTCACCCCTCCACTTT.

The chain has TRBV27 and TRBJ1-2, with 8 bases aligning to TRBD1. CDR1 MNHEY and CDR2 SMNVEV come from the germline V gene (reference sequence). V gave up 4 bases and J gave up 3 bases; unmatched junction bases: 7. There are 15 residues in the CDR3. CDR3 loop: CASSSQGANDYGYTF. CDR3 coding DNA: TGTGCCAGCAGTTCCCAGGGGGCAAATGACTATGGCTACACCTTC.

The rearrangement uses TRBV7-2 and TRBJ2-7, with 15 nucleotides matching TRBD2. The CDR3 extends over 18 amino acids. Trimming at V came to 5 bases and at J to 2 bases, leaving 10 bases not matched to a gene. The germline CDR1 and CDR2 sequences are SGHTA and FQGNSA. The CDR3 is CASSLRTSGGAFPYEQYF. The CDR3 DNA reads as TGTGCCAGCAGCCTTCGGACTAGCGGGGGGGCCTTCCCCTACGAGCAGTACTTC.

CDR3 protein: CASSPDRGRGGTEAFF. CDR3 in DNA: TGTGCCAGCAGCCCGGACAGGGGGCGCGGGGGCACTGAAGCTTTCTTT. The chain recombines TRBV28 with TRBJ1-1, with 11 bases that match TRBD1. The V gene's germline CDR1 is MDHEN and CDR2 SYDVKM. This CDR3 region has 16 residues. V lost 6 bases to trimming and J lost 4 bases; unmatched junction nucleotides: 10.

The chain employs TRBV11-2 and TRBJ2-3; D is possibly TRBD2 (7 bases). The ends were cut back, 5 bases at V and 1 base at J, with 10 bases in the middle. This CDR3 is 14 amino acids long. Germline lookup yields CDR1 SGHAT and CDR2 FQNNGV. The CDR3 loop reads CASSAGGRTDTQYF. CDR3 bases: TGTGCCAGCAGCGCCGGGGGGCGCACAGATACGCAGTATTTT.

J is TRBJ2-3 and V is TRBV9; D is unresolved. CDR1 SGDLS and CDR2 YYNGEE come from the germline V gene. V lost 4 bases to trimming and J lost 0 bases, with 15 bases between them. CDR3 length: 16 residues. The chain's CDR3 is CASSPQTGLSTDTQYF. The CDR3 DNA is TGTGCCAGCAGCCCCCAGACTGGCCTCAGCACAGATACGCAGTATTTT. The full variable domain, with the rest looked up from reference TRBV9 and TRBJ2-3, is DSGVTQTPKHLITATGQRVTLRCSPRSGDLSVYWYQQSLDQGLQFLIQYYNGEERAKGNILERFSAQQFPDLHSELNLSSLELGDSALYFCASSPQTGLSTDTQYFGPGTRLTVL.